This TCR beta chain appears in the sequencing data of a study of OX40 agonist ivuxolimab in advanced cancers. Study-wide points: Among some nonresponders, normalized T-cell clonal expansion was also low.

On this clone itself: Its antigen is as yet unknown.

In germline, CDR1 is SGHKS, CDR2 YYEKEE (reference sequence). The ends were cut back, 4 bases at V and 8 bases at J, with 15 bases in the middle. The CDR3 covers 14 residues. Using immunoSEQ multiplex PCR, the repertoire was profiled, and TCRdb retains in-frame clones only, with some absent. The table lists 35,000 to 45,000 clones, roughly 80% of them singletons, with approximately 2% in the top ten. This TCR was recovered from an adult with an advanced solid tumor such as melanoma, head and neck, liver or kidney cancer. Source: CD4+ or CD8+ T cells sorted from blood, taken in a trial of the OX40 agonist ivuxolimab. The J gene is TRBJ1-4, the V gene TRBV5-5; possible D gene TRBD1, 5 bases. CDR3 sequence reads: CASSEVRGREKLFF. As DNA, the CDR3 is TGTGCCAGCAGCGAGGTGAGGGGCAGAGAAAAACTGTTTTTT.